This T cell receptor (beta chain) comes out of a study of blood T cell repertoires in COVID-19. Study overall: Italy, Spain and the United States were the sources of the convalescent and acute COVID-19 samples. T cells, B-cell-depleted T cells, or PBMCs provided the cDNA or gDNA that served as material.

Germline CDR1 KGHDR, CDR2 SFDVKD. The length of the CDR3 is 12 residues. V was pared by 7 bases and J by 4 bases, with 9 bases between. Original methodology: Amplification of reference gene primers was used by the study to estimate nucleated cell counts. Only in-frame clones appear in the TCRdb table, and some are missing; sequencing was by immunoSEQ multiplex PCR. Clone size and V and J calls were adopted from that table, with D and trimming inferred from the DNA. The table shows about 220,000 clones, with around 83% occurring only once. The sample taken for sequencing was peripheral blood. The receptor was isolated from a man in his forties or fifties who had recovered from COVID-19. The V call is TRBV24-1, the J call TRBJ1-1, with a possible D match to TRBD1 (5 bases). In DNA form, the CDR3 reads TGTGCCACCAGCTGGGGGGGCACTGAAGCTTTCTTT. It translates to CATSWGGTEAFF.